These 5 T cell receptor beta chains were sequenced from one sample in a study of T cell responses to AZD1222 COVID-19 vaccine. Assay: immunoSEQ multiplex PCR; the TCRdb copy retains only in-frame clones and omits some. Seen here are 140,000 or so clones, around nine tenths observed once, and the top ten hold 4.7%. The material sequenced was peripheral blood, taken on day 0 of AZD1222 vaccination. The source of these receptors is an adult in good health.

The V gene is TRBV29-1, the J gene TRBJ2-1; D gene ambiguous. The CDR3 covers 14 residues. V lost 3 bases and J lost 4, with 13 bases in between. CDR1 is SQVTM and CDR2 is ANQGSEA in the germline V gene. In DNA form, the CDR3 reads TGCAGCGTTGATATAGGTACGCTATACAATGAGCAGTTCTTC. This sequence encodes CSVDIGTLYNEQFF.

The chain recombines TRBV6-5 with TRBJ1-2, with no clear D. Trimming cost V 5 bases and J 5 bases, with 12 bases left between them. The CDR3 length is 13 residues. Germline V gives CDR1 MNHEY, CDR2 SVGAGI. The CDR3 sequence is CASSRHQEYGYTF. CDR3 coding DNA: TGTGCCAGCAGTAGGCATCAAGAGTATGGCTACACCTTC.

The rearrangement links TRBV6-5 to TRBJ1-2; perhaps TRBD1 as D (6 bases). Trimming left V 1 base short and J 7 bases short, with 13 bases between. Germline CDR1 reads MNHEY; CDR2 reads SVGAGI. The CDR3 spans 14 residues. DNA of the CDR3: TGTGCCAGCAGTTACTGGGGGCAGGAGGGTGGCTACACCTTC. It is translated as CASSYWGQEGGYTF.

J is TRBJ2-1 and V is TRBV6-4, with D possibly matching TRBD1 (6 bases). This CDR3 region has 16 residues. In germline, CDR1 is MRHNA, CDR2 SNTAGT. V lost 2 bases to trimming and J lost 1 base, with 12 bases between them. The CDR3 nucleotides read TGTGCCAGCAGTGACCGGCCAGGGGCGTCCTACAATGAGCAGTTCTTC. This encodes CASSDRPGASYNEQFF.

This clone appeared many times. The chain employs TRBV18 and TRBJ1-1; the D gene is possibly TRBD1 (5 bases). The germline V and J ends were trimmed by 9 bases and 2 bases, with 13 bases remaining between them. Germline V gene data show CDR1 as KGHSH and CDR2 as LQKENI. This CDR3 is built from 13 residues. In nucleotides, the CDR3 is TGTGCCAGTCGCGACAGAGACAACACTGAAGCTTTCTTT. It codes for CASRDRDNTEAFF. Full variable domain (outside the CDR3, taken from reference TRBV18 and TRBJ1-1): NAGVMQNPRHLVRRRGQEARLRCSPMKGHSHVYWYRQLPEEGLKFMVYLQKENIIDESGMPKERFSAEFPKEGPSILRIQQVVRGDSAAYFCASRDRDNTEAFFGQGTRLTVV.